The T cell receptor beta chain described here comes from a study of shared clonotypes between healthy human individuals. Study-level background: For every donor, three CD4 naive, three CD4 memory, two CD8 naive and one CD8 memory plates were used.

Study conclusions and caveats: Rarefaction demonstrated incomplete sorted-subset sequencing despite large depth.

TCRdb's copy holds only in-frame clones and misses some; the assay was immunoSEQ multiplex PCR. Here the sample spans 2,500,000 or so clones, 85% to 95% being singletons. Germline assignment: CDR1 SGHRS and CDR2 YFSETQ. The ends lost 4 bases at V and 7 bases at J; junction bases unmatched: 3. The CDR3 sequence is 14 residues long. This clone was found once. Its specificity is unknown. The source is a man younger than 35 in good health. J is TRBJ2-1 and V is TRBV5-1; 12 bases line up with TRBD2. Sequencing used naive CD4+ T cells sorted from blood. Subset defined: CD45RA+ positively selected. CDR3 amino acids: CASSASGGENEQFF. The CDR3 coding sequence is TGCGCCAGCAGCGCTAGCGGGGGGGAGAATGAGCAGTTCTTC.